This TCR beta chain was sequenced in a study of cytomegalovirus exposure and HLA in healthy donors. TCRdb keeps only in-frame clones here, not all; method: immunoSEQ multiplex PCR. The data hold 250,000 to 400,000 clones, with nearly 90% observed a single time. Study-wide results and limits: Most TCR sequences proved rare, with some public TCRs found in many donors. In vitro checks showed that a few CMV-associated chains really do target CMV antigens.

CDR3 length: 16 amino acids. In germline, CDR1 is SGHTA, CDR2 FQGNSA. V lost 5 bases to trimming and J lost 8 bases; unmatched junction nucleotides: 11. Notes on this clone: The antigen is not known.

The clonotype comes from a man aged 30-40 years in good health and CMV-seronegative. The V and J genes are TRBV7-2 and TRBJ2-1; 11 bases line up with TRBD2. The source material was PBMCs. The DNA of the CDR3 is TGTGCCAGCAGCCCCTGGGTGGTAGCGGGGGGGTATGAGCAGTTCTTC. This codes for CASSPWVVAGGYEQFF.